A selection of T cell receptor beta chains follows, all from one sample in a study of T cells in Graves' hyperthyroidism and ophthalmopathy. MiXCR, run by TCRdb on the multiplex PCR reads, gives a single entry per CDR3 protein. There are more than 75,000 distinct CDR3 sequences in the sample; around 50% occur only once, and 25% to 30% lies in the top ten. Sequenced sample: blood. The receptors were gathered from a woman aged 40 to 50 with Graves' hyperthyroidism. Both conserved end residues are trimmed from each CDR3. Each record gives: CDR3 length, D gene, V gene, J gene, clone size, CDR3 protein. D genes are given only for firm matches. Clone size, where shown, is once, few, many, or a class for clones that have expanded.

>11|TRBD1|TRBV29-1|TRBJ2-7|.
SVPGQGAAEQY
>16|.|TRBV6-2/TRBV6-3|TRBJ2-7|.
ASSLKVGSGSLFYEQY
>12|.|TRBV20-1|TRBJ1-1|many
SIHQNRAYTEAF
>11|.|TRBV7-2|TRBJ1-2|many
ASRSGTPYGYT
>14|.|TRBV6-5|TRBJ1-4|.
ASSYRAVATNEKLF
>14|TRBD1|TRBV7-9|TRBJ1-6|.
ASSLVGTGLDSPLH
>13|TRBD1|TRBV25-1|TRBJ2-5|.
ASSESGGTQETQY
>11|.|TRBV10-3|TRBJ1-3|.
AISGGGRDTIY
>14|TRBD2|TRBV29-1|TRBJ2-5|many
SVAGLAGVRRETQY
>13|.|TRBV20-1|TRBJ2-5|.
SADQGGGATETQY
>13|.|TRBV7-2|TRBJ1-5|.
ASSRAGTVRQPQH
>11|TRBD1|TRBV2|TRBJ1-6|.
ATRQGQGTPLH
>13|.|TRBV7-2|TRBJ2-6|many
ASSSPSAGANVLT
>13|TRBD1|TRBV5-1|TRBJ2-7|many
ASSLGGQGTYEQY
>12|.|TRBV20-1|TRBJ1-5|few
SARDTGGNQPRH
>10|.|TRBV2|TRBJ2-6|few
ASSGGRASEA
>11|.|TRBV20-1|TRBJ2-2|many
SARVGNTGELF
>13|.|TRBV7-9|TRBJ1-2|.
ASSWEGGPNYGYT
>12|.|TRBV15|TRBJ2-7|medium-sized
ATSREPSSDEQY
>11|.|TRBV25-1|TRBJ2-6|.
ASRGAGRNTEA
>12|TRBD1|TRBV29-1|TRBJ1-4|few
SVGTGAHNEKLF
>12|.|TRBV10-3|TRBJ1-1|medium-sized
AIKLTDMNTEAF
>12|.|TRBV7-8|TRBJ2-7|.
ASRGPNRVYEQY
>12|.|TRBV20-1|TRBJ2-7|.
SASSGGASYEQY
>11|.|TRBV24-1|TRBJ1-5|many
ATSGTLNQPQH
>12|.|TRBV7-2|TRBJ1-1|.
AGSLAGGPTEAF
>11|TRBD1|TRBV30|TRBJ1-2|many
AWSLTGEGGYT
>15|TRBD2|TRBV4-1|TRBJ2-7|once
ASSQVGLAGGDYEQY